This T cell receptor beta chain was found in a study of vaccination and CD4 T cells after COVID-19. Overall study context: Following dose two, a median approximately 74 days (range 14 to 241) passed before post-vaccine samples were taken.

This sample's time point: late sampling 161 to 241 days after vaccination in a few convalescent patients. This sample's treatment: approximately nine-day PBMC culture with coronavirus spike peptide pools or control peptides (ViraFEST assay). A word on this clonotype: The antigen is unknown.

The CDR3 runs to 15 residues. The germline V gene encodes CDR1 MNHNS and CDR2 SASEGT. V was shortened by 3 bases and J by 5 bases, with 11 bases between the two germline ends. The assay that was used to sequence DNA from cultured CD4+ T cells was the Oncomine TCR Beta short-read assay. Genomic DNA was isolated from cultured CD4+ T cells. TCRdb re-derived calls from the PCR reads in MiXCR, one entry per CDR3 protein. The sample yields around 18,000 distinct CDR3 sequences, about 45% seen once. The TCR comes from a human donor who had recovered from COVID-19. The chain has TRBV6-1 and TRBJ1-6, with a weak D call TRBD1 (6 bases). The sequencing used CD4+ T cells from blood, cultured in vitro, collected about 7 months after SARS-CoV-2 vaccination. The CDR3 coding sequence is TGTGCCAGCAGTGACCGGGACACCAATAATTCACCCCTCCACTTT. Amino acid sequence: CASSDRDTNNSPLHF.